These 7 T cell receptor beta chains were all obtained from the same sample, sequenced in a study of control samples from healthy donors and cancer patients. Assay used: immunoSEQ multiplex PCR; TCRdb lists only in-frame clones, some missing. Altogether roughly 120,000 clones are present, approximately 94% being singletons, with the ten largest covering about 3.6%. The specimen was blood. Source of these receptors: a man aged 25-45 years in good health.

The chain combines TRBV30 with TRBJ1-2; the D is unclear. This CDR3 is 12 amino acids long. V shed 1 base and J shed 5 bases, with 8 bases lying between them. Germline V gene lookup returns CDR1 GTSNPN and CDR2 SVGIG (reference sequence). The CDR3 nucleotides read TGTGCCTGGAGTGCCTCCGCGTATGGCTACACCTTC. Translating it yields CAWSASAYGYTF.

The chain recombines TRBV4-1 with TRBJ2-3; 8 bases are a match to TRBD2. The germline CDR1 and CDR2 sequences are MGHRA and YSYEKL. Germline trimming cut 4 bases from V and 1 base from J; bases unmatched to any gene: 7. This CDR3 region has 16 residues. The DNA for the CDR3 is TGCGCCAGCAGCCCATATACAGCGGGGGGCACAGATACGCAGTATTTT. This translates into CASSPYTAGGTDTQYF.

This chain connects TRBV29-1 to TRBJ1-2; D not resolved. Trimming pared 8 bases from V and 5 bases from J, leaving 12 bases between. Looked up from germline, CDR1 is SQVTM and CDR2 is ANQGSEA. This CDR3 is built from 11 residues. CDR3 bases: TGCAGCTCAGAGGACTTTTATGGCTACACCTTC. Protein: CSSEDFYGYTF.

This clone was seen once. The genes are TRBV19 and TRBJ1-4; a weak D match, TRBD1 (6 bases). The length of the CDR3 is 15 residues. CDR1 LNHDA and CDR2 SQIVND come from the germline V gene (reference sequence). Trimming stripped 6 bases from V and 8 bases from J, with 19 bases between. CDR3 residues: CASRRGSGTTEKLFF. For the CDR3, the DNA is TGTGCCAGTAGGAGGGGGTCAGGGACGACGGAAAAACTGTTTTTT.

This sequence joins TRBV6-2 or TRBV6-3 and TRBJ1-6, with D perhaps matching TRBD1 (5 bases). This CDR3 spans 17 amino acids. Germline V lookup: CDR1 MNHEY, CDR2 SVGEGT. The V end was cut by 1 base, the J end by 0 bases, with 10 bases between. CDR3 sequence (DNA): TGTGCCAGCAGTTACTTTGAGGGGTACTCCTATAATTCACCCCTCCACTTT. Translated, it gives CASSYFEGYSYNSPLHF.

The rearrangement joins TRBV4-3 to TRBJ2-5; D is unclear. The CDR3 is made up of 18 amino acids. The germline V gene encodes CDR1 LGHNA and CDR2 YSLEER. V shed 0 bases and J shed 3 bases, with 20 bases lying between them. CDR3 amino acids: CASSQDARPGLKKETQYF. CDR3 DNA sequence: TGCGCCAGCAGCCAAGATGCGCGACCCGGGTTAAAGAAAGAGACCCAGTACTTC.

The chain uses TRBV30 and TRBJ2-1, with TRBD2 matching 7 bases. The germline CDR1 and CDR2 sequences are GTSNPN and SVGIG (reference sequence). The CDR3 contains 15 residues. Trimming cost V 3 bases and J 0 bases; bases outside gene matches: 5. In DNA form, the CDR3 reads TGTGCCTGGAGAAGCGGGGATTTCTCCTACAATGAGCAGTTCTTC. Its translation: CAWRSGDFSYNEQFF.